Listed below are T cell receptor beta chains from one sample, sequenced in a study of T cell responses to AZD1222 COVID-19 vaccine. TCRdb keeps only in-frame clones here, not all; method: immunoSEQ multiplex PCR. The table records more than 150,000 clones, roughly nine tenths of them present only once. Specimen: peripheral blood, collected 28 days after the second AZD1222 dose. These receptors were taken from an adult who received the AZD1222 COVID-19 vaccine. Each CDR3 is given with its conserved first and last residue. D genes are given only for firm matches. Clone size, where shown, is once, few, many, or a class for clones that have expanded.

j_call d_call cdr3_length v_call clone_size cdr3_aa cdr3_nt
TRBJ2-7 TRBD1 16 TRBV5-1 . CASSLGTGGDSYEQYF TGCGCCAGCAGTCTTGGGACAGGGGGCGATTCCTACGAGCAGTACTTC
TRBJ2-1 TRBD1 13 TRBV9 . CASKGQGVNEQFF TGTGCCAGCAAGGGACAGGGGGTCAATGAGCAGTTCTTC
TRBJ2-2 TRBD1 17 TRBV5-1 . CASSLEPRQGRGGELFF TGCGCCAGCAGCTTGGAGCCTCGACAGGGACGAGGCGGGGAGCTGTTTTTT
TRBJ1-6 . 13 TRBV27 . CASSKGGNSPLHF TGTGCCAGCAGCAAGGGCGGAAATTCACCCCTCCACTTT
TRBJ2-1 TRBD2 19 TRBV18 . CASSPWTSGSGSSYNEQFF TGTGCCAGCTCACCCTGGACTAGCGGGAGCGGAAGCTCCTACAATGAGCAGTTCTTC
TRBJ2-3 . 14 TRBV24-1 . CATSDRNLRDTQYF TGTGCCACCAGTGACCGCAACCTTAGGGATACGCAGTATTTT
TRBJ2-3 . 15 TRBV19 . CASSMGGRVTDTQYF TGTGCCAGTAGTATGGGGGGGCGCGTCACAGATACGCAGTATTTT
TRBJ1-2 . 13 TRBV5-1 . CASSLRGAEGYTF TGCGCCAGCAGCTTGCGCGGGGCGGAGGGCTACACCTTC
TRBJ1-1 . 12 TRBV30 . CAWSAGTLEAFF TGTGCCTGGAGTGCTGGGACGCTGGAGGCTTTCTTT
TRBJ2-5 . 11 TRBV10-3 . CATLDRETQYF TGTGCCACGCTAGACAGGGAGACCCAGTACTTC
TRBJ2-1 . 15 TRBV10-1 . CASSESMPSPLSPFF TGCGCCAGCAGTGAGTCGATGCCCAGCCCCCTTTCGCCGTTCTTC
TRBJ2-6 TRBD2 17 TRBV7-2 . CASSLISGGPGANVLTF TGTGCCAGCAGCTTGATAAGCGGGGGCCCTGGGGCCAACGTCCTGACTTTC
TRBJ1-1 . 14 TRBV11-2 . CASSHQPGGTEAFF TGTGCCAGCAGCCACCAGCCGGGGGGCACTGAAGCTTTCTTT
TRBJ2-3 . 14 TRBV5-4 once CASSFTGPTDTQYF TGTGCCAGCAGCTTCACGGGACCCACAGATACGCAGTATTTT
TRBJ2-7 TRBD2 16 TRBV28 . CATVNSGLAGGDEQYF TGTGCCACCGTCAACTCGGGACTAGCGGGAGGGGACGAGCAGTACTTC
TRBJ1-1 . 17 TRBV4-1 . CASSQLPRTAMNTEAFF TGCGCCAGCAGCCAACTACCCCGGACAGCCATGAACACTGAAGCTTTCTTT
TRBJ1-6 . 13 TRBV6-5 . CASSSSRNSPLHF TGTGCCAGCAGTTCCAGCCGTAATTCACCCCTCCACTTT
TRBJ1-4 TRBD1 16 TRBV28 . CASSYPQTGGNEKLFF TGTGCCAGCAGTTACCCCCAGACAGGGGGAAATGAAAAACTGTTTTTT
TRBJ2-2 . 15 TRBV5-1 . CASSFTGANTGELFF TGCGCCAGCAGCTTCACGGGGGCGAACACCGGGGAGCTGTTTTTT
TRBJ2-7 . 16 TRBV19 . CASSKESGVGYTEQYF TGTGCCAGTAGTAAGGAGTCGGGAGTAGGGTATACCGAGCAGTACTTC
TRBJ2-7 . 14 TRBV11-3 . CASSSTGGAYEQYF TGTGCCAGCAGCTCGACAGGCGGGGCGTACGAGCAGTACTTC
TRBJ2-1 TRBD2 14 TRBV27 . CASRGLAGEGEQFF TGTGCCAGCAGGGGACTAGCGGGAGAGGGTGAGCAGTTCTTC
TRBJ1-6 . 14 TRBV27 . CASSLSGGGSPLHF TGTGCCAGCAGTTTATCAGGTGGGGGATCACCCCTCCACTTT
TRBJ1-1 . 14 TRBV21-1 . CASSKARQNTEAFF TGTGCCAGCAGCAAAGCGAGACAGAACACTGAAGCTTTCTTT
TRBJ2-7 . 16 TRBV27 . CASSAGQPGLAYEQYF TGTGCCAGCAGTGCCGGACAGCCCGGCTTAGCCTACGAGCAGTACTTC
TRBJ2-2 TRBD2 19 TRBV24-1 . CATSDPTSGRAGSTGELFF TGTGCCACCAGTGATCCCACTAGCGGGAGGGCCGGTAGCACCGGGGAGCTGTTTTTT
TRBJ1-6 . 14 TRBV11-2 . CASSLLLTTSPLHF TGTGCCAGCAGCTTGCTGTTGACCACTTCACCCCTCCACTTT
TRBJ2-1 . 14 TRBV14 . CASSQFRGLNEQFF TGTGCCAGCAGCCAATTTCGGGGCCTTAATGAGCAGTTCTTC
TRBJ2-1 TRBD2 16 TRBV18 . CASSPGLAGGFNEQFF TGTGCCAGCTCACCAGGACTAGCGGGAGGCTTCAATGAGCAGTTCTTC
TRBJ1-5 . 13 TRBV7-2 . CASSLGPNQPQHF TGTGCCAGCAGCTTAGGGCCTAATCAGCCCCAGCATTTT
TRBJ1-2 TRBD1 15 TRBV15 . CATNTQGNLNYGYTF TGTGCCACAAATACACAGGGGAACCTTAACTATGGCTACACCTTC
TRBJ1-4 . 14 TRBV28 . CASSGGATNEKLFF TGTGCCAGCAGCGGGGGGGCAACTAATGAAAAACTGTTTTTT
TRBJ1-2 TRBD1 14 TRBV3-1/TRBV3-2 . CASSQRTGNYGYTF TGTGCCAGCAGCCAAAGGACAGGGAACTATGGCTACACCTTC
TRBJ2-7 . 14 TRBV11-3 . CASSRGARSYEQYF TGTGCCAGCAGCCGGGGGGCGAGGTCCTACGAGCAGTACTTC
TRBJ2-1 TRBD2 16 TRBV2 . CASSSTSGSSYNEQFF TGTGCCAGCAGCTCGACTAGCGGAAGCTCCTACAATGAGCAGTTCTTC
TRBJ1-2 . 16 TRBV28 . CASSLSLGGLDYGYTF TGTGCCAGCAGTTTATCTCTTGGGGGTTTGGACTATGGCTACACCTTC
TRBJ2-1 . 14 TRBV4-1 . CASSQVEGSNEQFF TGCGCCAGCAGCCAAGTGGAGGGGTCCAATGAGCAGTTCTTC
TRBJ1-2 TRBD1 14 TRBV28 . CASRLGTAHYGYTF TGTGCCAGCAGGCTAGGGACAGCCCATTATGGCTACACCTTC
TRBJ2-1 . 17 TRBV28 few CASSRGARRSSYNEQFF TGTGCCAGCAGCCGCGGGGCCCGGCGGAGCTCCTACAATGAGCAGTTCTTC
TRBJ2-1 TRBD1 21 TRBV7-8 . CASSFGHRDREGGGSYNEQFF TGTGCCAGCAGCTTCGGGCATCGGGACAGGGAGGGGGGTGGCTCCTACAATGAGCAGTTCTTC
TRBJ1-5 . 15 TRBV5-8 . CASSRGGSSNQPQHF TGTGCCAGCAGCCGGGGGGGGAGTAGCAATCAGCCCCAGCATTTT
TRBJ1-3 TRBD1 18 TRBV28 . CASSSPGTGGASGNTIYF TGTGCCAGCAGTTCTCCCGGGACAGGGGGCGCCTCTGGAAACACCATATATTTT
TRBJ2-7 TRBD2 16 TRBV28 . CASSFVSLAGLYEQYF TGTGCCAGCAGTTTTGTTTCCCTAGCGGGGCTATACGAGCAGTACTTC
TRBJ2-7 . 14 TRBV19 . CASSRTAVTYEQYF TGTGCCAGTAGTAGGACGGCAGTTACCTACGAGCAGTACTTC
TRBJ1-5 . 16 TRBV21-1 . CASSNYRGPVNQPQHF TGTGCCAGCAGCAATTACAGGGGACCAGTCAATCAGCCCCAGCATTTT
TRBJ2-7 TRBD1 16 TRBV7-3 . CASSLTRGTGGGEQYF TGTGCCAGCAGCTTAACTCGGGGGACAGGGGGCGGCGAGCAGTACTTC
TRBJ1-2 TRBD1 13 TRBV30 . CAWSVQGGASYTF TGTGCCTGGAGTGTACAAGGGGGCGCGAGCTACACCTTC
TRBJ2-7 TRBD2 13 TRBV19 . CASSRGLDYEQYF TGTGCCAGTAGCCGGGGACTAGACTACGAGCAGTACTTC
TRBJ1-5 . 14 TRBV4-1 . CASSYPGRNQPQHF TGCGCCAGCAGTTACCCGGGGCGCAATCAGCCCCAGCATTTT
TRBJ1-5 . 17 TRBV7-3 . CATRGGVFLGAHQPQHF TGTGCCACCAGAGGGGGGGTATTCTTGGGAGCGCACCAGCCCCAGCATTTT
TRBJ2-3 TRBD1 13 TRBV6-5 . CASSRDREDTQYF TGTGCCAGCAGTAGGGACAGGGAAGATACGCAGTATTTT
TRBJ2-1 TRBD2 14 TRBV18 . CASSPGLAGGEQFF TGTGCCAGCTCACCGGGACTAGCGGGCGGTGAGCAGTTCTTC
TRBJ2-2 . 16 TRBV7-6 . CASSLAAGTHTGELFF TGTGCCAGCAGCTTAGCGGCCGGTACACACACCGGGGAGCTGTTTTTT
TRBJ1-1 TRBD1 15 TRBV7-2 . CASSLFSRGQTEAFF TGTGCCAGCAGCTTATTTAGTAGGGGGCAGACTGAAGCTTTCTTT